This paragraph reports one T cell receptor beta chain. The CDR3 is 12 residues long. V was clipped by 6 bases and J by 10 bases, with 13 bases between them. CDR1 is LGHDT, CDR2 YNNKEL, per germline (reference sequence). This sample is drawn from a study of identical twins. TCRdb re-analysed the 5' RACE reads in MiXCR, keeping a single row per CDR3 protein. The top ten hold approximately 8.8% of the sample, which has under 300,000 distinct CDR3 sequences, more than 12% seen once. Healthy Caucasians supplied all donations. Sequenced: memory (CD45RO+) T cells sorted from blood. This sequence originates from a woman between 18 and 29 years old in good health. The chain employs TRBV3-1 and TRBJ2-1; a weak D match, TRBD2 (6 bases). CDR3 sequence (DNA): TGTGCCAGCAGTCCGCTGGGGGGAGAGCAGTTCTTC. It specifies CASSPLGGEQFF.